Following are 20 T cell receptor beta chains from one sample sequenced in a study of radiation and T cells in renal cell carcinoma. Produced via immunoSEQ multiplex PCR; TCRdb's table is partial and in-frame only. This table holds roughly 100,000 clones, around 84% found once. Documented time point: blood 4 weeks post-SBRT, at nephrectomy. As to treatment: 15 Gy SBRT to primary tumor, nephrectomy 4 weeks later. The specimen comprised blood, sampled from a patient whose treatment included radiotherapy and nephrectomy. The receptors shown here come from a man in his sixties with renal cell carcinoma.

V gene TRBV6-1 combines with J gene TRBJ2-5; 7 positions match TRBD1. V shed 1 base, J shed 0 bases, and the junction held 8 bases outside the gene matches. CDR3 length: 17 residues. Per germline, CDR1 MNHNS and CDR2 SASEGT. This CDR3 is CASSEEGDSPHQETQYF. The CDR3 coding sequence is TGTGCCAGCAGTGAAGAGGGGGACAGCCCCCACCAAGAGACCCAGTACTTC.

The chain is built from TRBV9 and TRBJ2-2, with 8 bases that match TRBD2. V gave up 3 bases and J gave up 5 bases; unmatched junction bases: 3. Germline V gene data show CDR1 as SGDLS and CDR2 as YYNGEE. The CDR3 runs to 14 residues. CDR3 sequence (DNA): TGTGCCAGCAGCGGTAGCGGGGCGACCGGGGAGCTGTTTTTT. Translation gives CASSGSGATGELFF.

The genes are TRBV27 and TRBJ2-6; D might be TRBD2 (5 bases). The CDR3 totals 15 residues. Germline assignment: CDR1 MNHEY and CDR2 SMNVEV (reference sequence). V shed 10 bases and J shed 4 bases, with 17 bases lying between them. CDR3 loop: CATQKGRGGANVLTF. The CDR3 DNA is TGTGCCACCCAGAAAGGGAGAGGAGGGGCCAACGTCCTGACTTTC.

The chain combines TRBV27 with TRBJ1-4; D possibly corresponds to TRBD1 (5 bases). CDR1 is MNHEY, CDR2 SMNVEV, per germline (reference sequence). The CDR3 covers 14 residues. V was clipped by 3 bases and J by 3 bases, with 8 bases between them. The CDR3: CASSFLGPNEKLFF. The CDR3 nucleotides are TGTGCCAGCAGTTTTTTGGGGCCTAATGAAAAACTGTTTTTT.

The rearrangement links TRBV11-2 to TRBJ1-5; D might be TRBD1 (6 bases). In germline, CDR1 is SGHAT, CDR2 FQNNGV. CDR3 size: 15 residues. The V and J ends lost 1 base and 5 bases respectively, with 12 bases between them. The CDR3 region has the DNA TGTGCCAGCAGCTTAGGACAGGTGGTCGATCAGCCCCAGCATTTT. Residues: CASSLGQVVDQPQHF.

The chain carries TRBV28 and TRBJ1-2; D is unresolved. The CDR3 is made up of 12 amino acids. With 10 bases removed from V and 0 bases from J, the gap between germline ends came to 9 bases. Per germline, CDR1 MDHEN and CDR2 SYDVKM. CDR3 sequence (DNA): TGTGCCACCATGCTAGCTAACTATGGCTACACCTTC. Translation gives CATMLANYGYTF.

Only one count was recorded for this clone. The chain combines TRBV27 with TRBJ2-6; 9 bases fit TRBD2. This CDR3 contains 16 residues. Germline assignment: CDR1 MNHEY and CDR2 SMNVEV (reference sequence). The V segment lost 4 bases and the J segment 4 bases; nucleotides outside the gene matches: 5. This CDR3 is CASSWTSVVGANVLTF. The CDR3 DNA follows: TGTGCCAGCAGTTGGACTAGCGTTGTCGGGGCCAACGTCCTGACTTTC.

To note about this clone: In the same sample, other DNA sequences code for this CDR3. The chain combines TRBV18 with TRBJ2-5, with D perhaps matching TRBD1 (6 bases). The germline V gene encodes CDR1 KGHSH and CDR2 LQKENI. The CDR3 sequence is 12 residues long. V was clipped by 3 bases and J by 5 bases, with 7 bases between them. The CDR3 spells CASSPQGETQYF. In nucleotides, the CDR3 is TGTGCCAGCTCACCCCAGGGGGAGACCCAGTACTTC.

The chain combines TRBV6-1 with TRBJ1-5; the D gene is possibly TRBD1 (6 bases). V dropped 7 bases and J dropped 7 bases, with 17 bases sitting between them. Germline V lookup: CDR1 MNHNS, CDR2 SASEGT. The length of the CDR3 is 14 residues. This CDR3 reads CASMGTGQNQPQHF. CDR3 nucleotide sequence: TGTGCCAGCATGGGAACAGGGCAAAACCAGCCCCAGCATTTT.

V and J are TRBV27 and TRBJ2-7; a weak D match, TRBD2 (6 bases). Germline V gene lookup returns CDR1 MNHEY and CDR2 SMNVEV (reference sequence). The CDR3 extends over 18 amino acids. Between the trimmed V and J ends, which lost 3 bases and 3 bases, there was a span of 24 bases. The CDR3 is CASSFRQGGRGSGYEQYF. For the CDR3, the DNA is TGTGCCAGCAGTTTTCGGCAGGGAGGAAGAGGTAGTGGCTACGAGCAGTACTTC.

The chain joins TRBV7-2 to TRBJ2-7; 7 bases map to TRBD1. There are 14 residues in the CDR3. Trimming cost V 3 bases and J 5 bases; bases outside gene matches: 7. The germline V gene encodes CDR1 SGHTA and CDR2 FQGNSA. The CDR3 sequence is CASSLTGRIDEQYF. For the CDR3, the DNA is TGTGCCAGCAGCTTGACAGGGAGAATAGACGAGCAGTACTTC.

The rearrangement joins TRBV27 to TRBJ2-3, with 10 bases that match TRBD1. The ends lost 6 bases at V and 11 bases at J; junction bases unmatched: 14. The CDR3 is 15 residues long. Looked up from germline, CDR1 is MNHEY and CDR2 is SMNVEV (reference sequence). CDR3 bases: TGTGCCAGCAGCCCGGGACAGGGGCCTTCCGATCAGCAGTATTTT. As protein: CASSPGQGPSDQQYF.

The chain uses TRBV28 and TRBJ2-1; 10 bases fit TRBD1. Germline CDR1 and CDR2: MDHEN and SYDVKM. The CDR3 covers 15 residues. Unmatched junction bases numbered 9, after V lost 7 bases and J lost 6 bases. The CDR3 region has the DNA TGTGCCAGCAAGCTAGACAGGGGGCTCGGCAATGAGCAGTTCTTC. Translation: CASKLDRGLGNEQFF.

DNA of the CDR3: TGTGCCAGCTCACCAAGGGCGGGAGGCTCCTACGAGCAGTACTTC. Translation gives CASSPRAGGSYEQYF. The J gene is TRBJ2-7, the V gene TRBV18; 8 positions agree with TRBD2. The V segment lost 2 bases and the J segment 0 bases; nucleotides outside the gene matches: 3. The germline CDR1 and CDR2 sequences are KGHSH and LQKENI. The CDR3 totals 15 residues.

The chain carries TRBV7-8 and TRBJ1-5, with D perhaps TRBD1 (5 bases). Germline V gene data show CDR1 as SGHVS and CDR2 as FQNEAQ. V lost 5 bases and J 0 bases, leaving 8 bases between the germline ends. CDR3 size: 14 residues. This CDR3 reads CASSLTDSNQPQHF. CDR3 DNA sequence: TGTGCCAGCAGCCTGACAGATAGCAATCAGCCCCAGCATTTT.

This clone was observed a few times. The chain couples TRBV10-3 to TRBJ1-1; D remains unclear. Germline-derived CDR1 and CDR2 are ENHRY and SYGVKD. V was trimmed by 2 bases and J by 1 base, leaving 8 bases between them. This CDR3 comprises 14 residues. This chain's CDR3 is CAISEISGNTEAFF. CDR3 sequence (DNA): TGTGCCATCAGTGAGATATCAGGGAACACTGAAGCTTTCTTT.

The chain links TRBV7-2 to TRBJ1-2; D may be TRBD1 (6 bases). Germline assignment: CDR1 SGHTA and CDR2 FQGNSA. Trimming removed 4 bases from V and 7 bases from J, with 22 bases in between. The CDR3 contains 16 residues. CDR3 protein: CASSYGGLRGRGGYTF. The CDR3 nucleotides read TGTGCCAGCAGCTATGGGGGGCTCAGGGGCAGAGGTGGCTACACCTTC.

The chain joins TRBV5-1 to TRBJ1-1; D uncertain. This CDR3 has 14 residues. The germline V gene has CDR1 SGHRS and CDR2 YFSETQ. Trimming left V 3 bases short and J 1 base short, with 10 bases between. The CDR3 is CASSYRPENTEAFF. The CDR3 coding sequence is TGCGCCAGCAGCTACAGACCCGAGAACACTGAAGCTTTCTTT.

The V call is TRBV29-1, the J call TRBJ2-3; 11 bases align to TRBD2. The germline V gene encodes CDR1 SQVTM and CDR2 ANQGSEA. V shed 3 bases and J 5 bases; nucleotides not matched to a gene: 7. CDR3 length: 15 residues. This chain's CDR3 is CSVESYSGRGDTQYF. In DNA form, the CDR3 reads TGCAGCGTTGAGTCGTATAGCGGGAGGGGAGATACGCAGTATTTT.

This rearrangement joins TRBV10-3 to TRBJ2-7; 12 positions agree with TRBD2. The CDR3 sequence is 19 residues long. The germline V gene has CDR1 ENHRY and CDR2 SYGVKD. The V and J ends lost 6 bases and 0 bases, in that order; junction bases with no gene match: 15. CDR3 in DNA: TGTGCCATCAGCAGAACCCTTCTAGCGGGAGGGCCTCTCTCCTACGAGCAGTACTTC. This encodes CAISRTLLAGGPLSYEQYF.